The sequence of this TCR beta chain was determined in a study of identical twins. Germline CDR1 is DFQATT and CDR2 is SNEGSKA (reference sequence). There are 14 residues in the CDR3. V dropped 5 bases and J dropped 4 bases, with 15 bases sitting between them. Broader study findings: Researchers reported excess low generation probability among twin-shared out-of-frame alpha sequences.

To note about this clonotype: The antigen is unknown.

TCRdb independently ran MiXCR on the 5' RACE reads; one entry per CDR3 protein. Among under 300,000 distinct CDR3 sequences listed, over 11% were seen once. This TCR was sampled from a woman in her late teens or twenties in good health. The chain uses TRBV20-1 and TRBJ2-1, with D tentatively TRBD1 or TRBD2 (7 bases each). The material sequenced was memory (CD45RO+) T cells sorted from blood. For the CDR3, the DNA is TGCAGTGCTCCCAGGGGGGGGCAATACAATGAGCAGTTCTTC. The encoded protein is CSAPRGGQYNEQFF.